This TCR beta chain was obtained from a study of T cell responses to AZD1222 COVID-19 vaccine. The data were produced by immunoSEQ multiplex PCR, yet TCRdb's version contains in-frame clones alone and is incomplete. The table shows around 120,000 clones, with around nine tenths occurring only once. Regarding the study as a whole: Seropositivity was recorded at baseline in only a handful of AZD1222 recipients. A rise in Spike-specific TCR breadth and depth followed two AZD1222 doses. The sample set comprised mostly white British donors with more females, and clonal diversity was possibly underestimated.

As for this clone: Antigen: not known.

Germline V CDR1 and CDR2: MDHEN, SYDVKM. The CDR3 length is 12 residues. Trimming left V 7 bases short and J 16 bases short, with 20 bases between. The starting material was peripheral blood, obtained on day 0 of AZD1222 vaccination. This receptor was obtained from an adult in good health. The J gene is TRBJ1-5, the V gene TRBV28; tentatively, D is TRBD1 (6 bases). The CDR3 DNA reads TGTGCCAGCACCCCGGACAGCCGGGGGCTACATTTT. Translating it yields CASTPDSRGLHF.